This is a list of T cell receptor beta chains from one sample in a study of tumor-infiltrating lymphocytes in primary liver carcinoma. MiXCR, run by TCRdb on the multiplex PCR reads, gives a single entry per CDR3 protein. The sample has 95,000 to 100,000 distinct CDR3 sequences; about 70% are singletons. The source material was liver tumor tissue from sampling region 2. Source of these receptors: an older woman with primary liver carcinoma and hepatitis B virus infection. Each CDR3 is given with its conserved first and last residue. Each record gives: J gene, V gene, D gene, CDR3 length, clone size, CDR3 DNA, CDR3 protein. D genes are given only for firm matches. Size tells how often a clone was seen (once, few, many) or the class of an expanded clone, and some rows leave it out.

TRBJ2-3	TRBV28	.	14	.	TGTGCCAGCAGTCCCGACCAGCTACAAGATACGCAGTATTTT	CASSPDQLQDTQYF
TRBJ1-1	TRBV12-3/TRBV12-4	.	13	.	TGTGCCGGCAGTCCCCGGACATGGACTGAAGCTTTCTTT	CAGSPRTWTEAFF
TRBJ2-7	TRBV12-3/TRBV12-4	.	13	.	TGTCCCAGAACCATGCAGGGCTACTACGAGCAGTACTTC	CPRTMQGYYEQYF
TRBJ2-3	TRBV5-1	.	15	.	TGCGCCAGCAGCGCAAACAGGGTCCGCGGAGATACGCAGTATTTT	CASSANRVRGDTQYF
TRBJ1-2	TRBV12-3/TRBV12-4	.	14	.	TGTGCCAGCAGTATTCAACAGGGTGTAGAGGGCTACACCTTC	CASSIQQGVEGYTF
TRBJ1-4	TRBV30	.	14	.	TGTGCCTGGACTCTAGGCGGGCTCAGTGAAAAACTGTTTTTT	CAWTLGGLSEKLFF
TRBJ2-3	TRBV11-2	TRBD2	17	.	TGTGCCAGCAGCTTAGGGGGACTAGGGTACACGTCAGATACGCAGTATTTC	CASSLGGLGYTSDTQYF
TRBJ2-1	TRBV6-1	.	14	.	TGTGACAGCAGTATAGGGGCTCTGGGATCTGAGCAGTTCTTC	CDSSIGALGSEQFF
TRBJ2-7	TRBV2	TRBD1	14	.	TGTGCCAGCAGTCGACAGGGGGCCGACTACGAGCAGTACTTC	CASSRQGADYEQYF
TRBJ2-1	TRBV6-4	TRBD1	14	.	TGCGTCAGCAGTGAGGGGGCGGCCTACAATGAGCAGTTCTTC	CVSSEGAAYNEQFF
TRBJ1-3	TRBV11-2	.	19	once	TGTGCCAGCAACTCACCGGGACTGGGGGGACTCGCCTCTGGAAACATCATATATTTT	CASNSPGLGGLASGNIIYF
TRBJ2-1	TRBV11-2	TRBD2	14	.	TGTGCCAGCAGGCCAGGACTAGCTAACAATGAGCAGTTCTTC	CASRPGLANNEQFF
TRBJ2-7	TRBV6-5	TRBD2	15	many	TGTGCCAGCAGTTGGGGGCGCACTAGCGGGGGGGAGCAGTACTTC	CASSWGRTSGGEQYF
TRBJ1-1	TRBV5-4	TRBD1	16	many	TGTGCCAGCAGCTTAAGCCAACAGGGGACGAACACTGAAGCTTTCTTT	CASSLSQQGTNTEAFF
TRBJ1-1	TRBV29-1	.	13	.	TGCAGCACCCGGGCGGGGGGACACACTGAAGCTTTCTTT	CSTRAGGHTEAFF
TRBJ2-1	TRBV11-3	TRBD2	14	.	TGTGCCAGCAACTTAGGCGGGAGCGCTAATGAGCAGTCCTTC	CASNLGGSANEQSF
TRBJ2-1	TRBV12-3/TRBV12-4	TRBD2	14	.	TGTGCCAGACCTGGCGGGAGGTCCTACAATGAGCAGTTCTTC	CARPGGRSYNEQFF
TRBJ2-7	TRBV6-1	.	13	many	TGTGCCAGCAGTGAAGCGGCCAACTACGAGCAGTACTTC	CASSEAANYEQYF
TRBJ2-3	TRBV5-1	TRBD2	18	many	TGCGCCAGCAGTCCTGGCGCTAGCGGGGCCCGACTCACAGATACGCAGTATTTT	CASSPGASGARLTDTQYF
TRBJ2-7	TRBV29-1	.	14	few	TGCAGCGTTGATCCCAGACGAGCCGGGAACGAGCAGTACTTC	CSVDPRRAGNEQYF
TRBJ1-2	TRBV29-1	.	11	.	TGCAGCGCAGGGGTGAACTATGGCTACACCTTC	CSAGVNYGYTF
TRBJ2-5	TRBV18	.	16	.	TGTGCCAGCTCACCACGCCGACTAGACTGGAAGGAGGCCCAGTACTTC	CASSPRRLDWKEAQYF
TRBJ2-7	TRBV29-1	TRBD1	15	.	TGCAGCCACCGAAGGACAGGGGCTTCTGGCTACGAGCAGTACTTC	CSHRRTGASGYEQYF
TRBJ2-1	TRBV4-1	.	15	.	TGCGCCAGCAGCCACGCCGAGGGCTCCTACATTGAGCAGTTCTTC	CASSHAEGSYIEQFF
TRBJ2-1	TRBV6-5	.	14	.	TGTGTCAGCAGTACGGGTGTGCTATACAATGAGCAGTTCTTC	CVSSTGVLYNEQFF
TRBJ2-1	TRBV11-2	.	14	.	TGTGCCAGCATTCCGGACTCAAGGTATAGGGAGCGGTTCTTC	CASIPDSRYRERFF
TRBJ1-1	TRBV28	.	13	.	TGTGCCTCAATGGCGGGGTTGGGCACTGAAACTTTCTTT	CASMAGLGTETFF